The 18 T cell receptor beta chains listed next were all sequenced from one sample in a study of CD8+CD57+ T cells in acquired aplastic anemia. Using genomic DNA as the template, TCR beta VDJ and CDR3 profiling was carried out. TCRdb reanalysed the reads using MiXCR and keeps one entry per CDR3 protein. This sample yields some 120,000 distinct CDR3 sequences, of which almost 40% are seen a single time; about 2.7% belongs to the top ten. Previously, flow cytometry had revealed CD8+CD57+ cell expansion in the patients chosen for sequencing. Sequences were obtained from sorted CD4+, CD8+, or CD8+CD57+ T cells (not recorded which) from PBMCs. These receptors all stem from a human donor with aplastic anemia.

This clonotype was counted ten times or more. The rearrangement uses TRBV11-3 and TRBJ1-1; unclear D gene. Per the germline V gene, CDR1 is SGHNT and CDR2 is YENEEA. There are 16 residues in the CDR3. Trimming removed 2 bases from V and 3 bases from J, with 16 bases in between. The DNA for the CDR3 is TGTGCCAGCAGCTTATTATTCGGCCCAGCGGACACTGAAGCTTTCTTT. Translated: CASSLLFGPADTEAFF.

This CDR3 reads CSVNQGTSNEKLFF. CDR3 bases: TGCAGCGTGAACCAGGGGACGAGTAATGAAAAACTGTTTTTT. The chain combines TRBV29-1 with TRBJ1-4; weak D call: TRBD1 (6 bases). V lost 6 bases and J lost 4, with 15 bases in between. The CDR3 length is 14 residues. Germline V gene sequence: CDR1 SQVTM, CDR2 ANQGSEA.

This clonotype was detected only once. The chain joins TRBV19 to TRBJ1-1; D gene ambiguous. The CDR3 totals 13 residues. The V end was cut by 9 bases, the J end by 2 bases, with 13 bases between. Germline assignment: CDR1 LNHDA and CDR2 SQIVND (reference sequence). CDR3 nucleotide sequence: TGTGCCAGCCTGAACCGGGAAAACACTGAAGCTTTCTTT. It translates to CASLNRENTEAFF.

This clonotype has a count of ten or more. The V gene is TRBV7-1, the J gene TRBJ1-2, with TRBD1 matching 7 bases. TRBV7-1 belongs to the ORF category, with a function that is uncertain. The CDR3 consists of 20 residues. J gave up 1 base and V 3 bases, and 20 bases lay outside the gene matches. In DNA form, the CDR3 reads TGTGCCAGCAGCTCGTCACCCCCGGACAGGTTCGTGGAGCATAACTATGGCTACACCTTC. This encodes CASSSSPPDRFVEHNYGYTF.

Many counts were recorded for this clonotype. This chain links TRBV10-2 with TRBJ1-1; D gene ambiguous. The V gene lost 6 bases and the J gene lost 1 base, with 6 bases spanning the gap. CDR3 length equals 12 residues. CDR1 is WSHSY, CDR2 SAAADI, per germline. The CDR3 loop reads CASRVGNTEAFF. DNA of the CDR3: TGCGCCAGCAGAGTAGGGAACACTGAAGCTTTCTTT.

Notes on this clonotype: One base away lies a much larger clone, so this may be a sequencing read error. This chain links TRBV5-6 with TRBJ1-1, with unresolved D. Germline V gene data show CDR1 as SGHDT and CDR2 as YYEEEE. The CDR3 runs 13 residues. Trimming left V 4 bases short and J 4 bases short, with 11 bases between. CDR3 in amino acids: CASSTGVSTEAFF. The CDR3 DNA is TGTGCCAGCAGCACCGGGGTGAGCACTGAAGCTTTCTTT.

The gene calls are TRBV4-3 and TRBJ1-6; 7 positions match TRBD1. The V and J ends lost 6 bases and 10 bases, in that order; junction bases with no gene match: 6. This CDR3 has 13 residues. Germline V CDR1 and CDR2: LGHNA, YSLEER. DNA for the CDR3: TGCGCCAGCAGGGGACAGTCGGGCTCACCCCTCCACTTT. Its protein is CASRGQSGSPLHF.

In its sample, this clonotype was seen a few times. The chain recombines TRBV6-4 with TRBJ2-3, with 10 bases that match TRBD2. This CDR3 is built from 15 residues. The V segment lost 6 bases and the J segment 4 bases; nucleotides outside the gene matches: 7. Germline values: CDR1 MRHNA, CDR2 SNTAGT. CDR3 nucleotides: TGTGCCAGCAGCCGAAGCGGGGGGGAGGCAGATACGCAGTATTTT. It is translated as CASSRSGGEADTQYF.

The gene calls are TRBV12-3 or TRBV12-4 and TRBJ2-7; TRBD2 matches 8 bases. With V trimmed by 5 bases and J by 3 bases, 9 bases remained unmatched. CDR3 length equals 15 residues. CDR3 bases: TGTGCCAGCAGTGCTGGACTAGCCCCCTACTACGAGCAGTACTTC. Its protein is CASSAGLAPYYEQYF.

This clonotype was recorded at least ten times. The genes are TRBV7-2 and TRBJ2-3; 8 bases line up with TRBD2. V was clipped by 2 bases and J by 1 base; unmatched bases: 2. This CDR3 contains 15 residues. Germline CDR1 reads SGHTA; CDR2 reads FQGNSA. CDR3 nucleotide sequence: TGTGCCAGCAGCTTACAAGCGGGGGGCACAGATACGCAGTATTTT. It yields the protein CASSLQAGGTDTQYF.

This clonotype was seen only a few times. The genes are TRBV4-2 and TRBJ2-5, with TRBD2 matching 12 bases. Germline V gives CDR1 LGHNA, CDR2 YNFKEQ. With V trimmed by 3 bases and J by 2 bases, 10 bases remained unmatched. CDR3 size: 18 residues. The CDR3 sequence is CASSQGLAGGALQETQYF. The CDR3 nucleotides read TGTGCCAGCAGCCAGGGGCTAGCGGGGGGGGCGCTTCAAGAGACCCAGTACTTC.

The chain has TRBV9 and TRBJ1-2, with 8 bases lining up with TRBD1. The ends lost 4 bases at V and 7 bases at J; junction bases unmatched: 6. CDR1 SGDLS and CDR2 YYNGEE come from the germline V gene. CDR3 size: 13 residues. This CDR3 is CASSTRTGFGYTF. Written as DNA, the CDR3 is TGTGCCAGCAGCACCAGGACAGGGTTTGGCTACACCTTC.

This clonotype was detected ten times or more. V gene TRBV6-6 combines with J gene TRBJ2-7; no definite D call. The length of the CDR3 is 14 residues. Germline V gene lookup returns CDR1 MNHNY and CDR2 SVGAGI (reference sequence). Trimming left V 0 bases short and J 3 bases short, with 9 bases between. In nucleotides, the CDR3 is TGTGCCAGCAGTTACTCGAGAGGTGGCTACGAGCAGTACTTC. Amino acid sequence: CASSYSRGGYEQYF.

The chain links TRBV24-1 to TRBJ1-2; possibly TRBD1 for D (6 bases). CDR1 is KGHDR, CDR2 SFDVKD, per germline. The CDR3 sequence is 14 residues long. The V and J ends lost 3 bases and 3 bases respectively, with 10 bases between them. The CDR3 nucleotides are TGTGCCACCAGTGATCCGGACAGAGACTATGGCTACACCTTC. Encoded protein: CATSDPDRDYGYTF.

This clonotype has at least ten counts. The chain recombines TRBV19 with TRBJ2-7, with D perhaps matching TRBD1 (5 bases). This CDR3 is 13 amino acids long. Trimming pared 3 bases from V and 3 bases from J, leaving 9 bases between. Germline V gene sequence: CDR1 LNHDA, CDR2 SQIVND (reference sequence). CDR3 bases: TGTGCCAGTAGTATTGGACACCTCTACGAGCAGTACTTC. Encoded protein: CASSIGHLYEQYF.

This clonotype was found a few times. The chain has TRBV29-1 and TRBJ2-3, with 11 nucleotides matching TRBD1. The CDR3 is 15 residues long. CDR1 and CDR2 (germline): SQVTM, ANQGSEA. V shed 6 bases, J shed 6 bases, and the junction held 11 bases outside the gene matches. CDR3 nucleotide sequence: TGCAGCGTCCCATTGGACAGGGGGCCTGGTGATACGCAGTATTTT. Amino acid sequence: CSVPLDRGPGDTQYF.

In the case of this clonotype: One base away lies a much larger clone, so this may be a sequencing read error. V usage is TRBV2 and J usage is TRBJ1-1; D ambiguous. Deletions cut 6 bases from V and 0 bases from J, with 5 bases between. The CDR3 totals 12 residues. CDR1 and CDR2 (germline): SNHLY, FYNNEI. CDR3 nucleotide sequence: TGTGCCAGCAGCAAGATGAACACTGAAGCTTTCTTT. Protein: CASSKMNTEAFF.

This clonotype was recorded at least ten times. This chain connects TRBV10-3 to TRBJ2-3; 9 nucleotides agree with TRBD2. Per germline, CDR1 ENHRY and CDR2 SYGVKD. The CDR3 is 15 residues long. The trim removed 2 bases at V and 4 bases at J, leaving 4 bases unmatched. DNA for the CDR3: TGTGCCATCAGTGAGACTAGCGGGCGCTCAGATACGCAGTATTTT. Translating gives CAISETSGRSDTQYF.